Following are 18 T cell receptor beta chains from one sample sequenced in a study of blood T cell repertoires in COVID-19. Some clones are missing from TCRdb's copy, which holds only in-frame ones; the method was immunoSEQ multiplex PCR. The profile covers about 150,000 clones, with 75% to 90% appearing a single time and 0.5% to 0.65% taken by the ten largest. Sequenced: peripheral blood. The receptors here all came from a man between 60 and 75 years old with acute or convalescent COVID-19.

The chain uses TRBV3-1 (or the pseudogene TRBV3-2) and TRBJ2-4; 8 positions match TRBD2. Germline V CDR1 and CDR2: LGHDT, YNNKEL (reference sequence). With 1 base clipped from V and 2 bases from J, the junction kept 10 bases outside the gene matches. This CDR3 is 18 amino acids long. DNA for the CDR3: TGTGCCAGCAGCCAAGTACCTCCAGCGGGAGTGACCAAAAACATTCAGTACTTC. This gives the protein CASSQVPPAGVTKNIQYF.

This clone was seen a few times. The rearrangement joins TRBV19 to TRBJ2-5, with D perhaps matching TRBD2 (6 bases). The CDR3 runs to 15 residues. CDR1 is LNHDA and CDR2 is SQIVND in the germline V gene (reference sequence). V was pared by 6 bases and J by 2 bases, with 16 bases between. Written as DNA, the CDR3 is TGTGCCAGTAGCAATAGGCGGGGCGGACAAGAGACCCAGTACTTC. Its translation: CASSNRRGGQETQYF. Full variable domain (missing parts from reference TRBV19 and TRBJ2-5): DGGITQSPKYLFRKEGQNVTLSCEQNLNHDAMYWYRQDPGQGLRLIYYSQIVNDFQKGDIAEGYSVSREKKESFPLTVTSAQKNPTAFYLCASSNRRGGQETQYFGPGTRLLVL.

A single count supports this clone. The CDR3 sequence: CSARTGVSNQPQHF. The CDR3 DNA follows: TGCAGCGCCCGAACAGGAGTTAGCAATCAGCCCCAGCATTTT. The chain couples TRBV29-1 to TRBJ1-5, with a possible D match to TRBD1 (5 bases). Germline V gene sequence: CDR1 SQVTM, CDR2 ANQGSEA. V lost 7 bases to trimming and J lost 0 bases, with 13 bases between them. The CDR3 length is 14 residues. The full variable domain, with the rest looked up from reference TRBV29-1 and TRBJ1-5, is SAVISQKPSRDICQRGTSLTIQCQVDSQVTMMFWYRQQPGQSLTLIATANQGSEATYESGFVIDKFPISRPNLTFSTLTVSNMSPEDSSIYLCSARTGVSNQPQHFGDGTRLSIL.

This sequence joins TRBV28 and TRBJ1-1; D unclear. V lost 8 bases to trimming and J lost 5 bases, with 15 bases between them. CDR1 and CDR2 (germline): MDHEN, SYDVKM. The CDR3 consists of 13 residues. The CDR3 protein is CASLKYGYTEAFF. Written as DNA, the CDR3 is TGTGCCAGCTTGAAATACGGGTATACTGAAGCTTTCTTT.

This clone appeared a single time. The genes are TRBV7-9 and TRBJ2-2; 7 bases align to TRBD2. The V and J ends lost 3 bases and 2 bases, in that order; junction bases with no gene match: 3. This CDR3 comprises 15 residues. The germline CDR1 and CDR2 sequences are SEHNR and FQNEAQ (reference sequence). The CDR3: CASSLGGSNTGELFF. The CDR3 bases are TGTGCCAGCAGCTTGGGGGGGTCTAACACCGGGGAGCTGTTTTTT.

J is TRBJ1-2 and V is TRBV21-1; the DNA was not used to check the table's D call, TRBD1. TRBV21-1 is flagged as a pseudogene. This CDR3 is built from 20 residues. The CDR3 is CASSKKELKHQGQGNYGYTF. The CDR3 nucleotides are TGTGCCAGCAGCAAAAAAGAGCTAAAACACCAGGGACAGGGTAACTATGGCTACACCTTC.

The chain has TRBV6-2 or TRBV6-3 and TRBJ1-2; tentatively, D is TRBD1 (6 bases). The CDR3 covers 14 residues. V was clipped by 5 bases and J by 10 bases, with 20 bases between them. Germline V CDR1 and CDR2: MNHEY, SVGEGT. CDR3 sequence: CASSPQGFYLYYTF. The CDR3 nucleotides are TGTGCCAGCAGTCCACAGGGATTCTATCTCTACTACACCTTC.

This rearrangement joins TRBV18 to TRBJ2-2; D ambiguous. The germline V gene has CDR1 KGHSH and CDR2 LQKENI. Trimming stripped 3 bases from V and 1 base from J, with 12 bases between. The CDR3 consists of 16 residues. The CDR3: CASSPPRSGNTGELFF. CDR3 nucleotide sequence: TGTGCCAGCTCACCTCCGAGATCTGGGAACACCGGGGAGCTGTTTTTT.

In its sample, this clone was seen a few times. The gene calls are TRBV9 and TRBJ2-3, with 11 positions matching TRBD2. The CDR3 spans 16 residues. Germline loops: CDR1 SGDLS, CDR2 YYNGEE. V dropped 2 bases and J dropped 6; count of bases not matched to a gene: 8. CDR3 bases: TGTGCCAGCAGCGTTCTTAGCGGGGGGGCGGTGGATACGCAGTATTTT. It encodes CASSVLSGGAVDTQYF.

This clone has just one count. This sequence joins TRBV5-4 and TRBJ2-7; a possible D gene is TRBD2 (7 bases). The CDR3 contains 14 residues. Germline V lookup: CDR1 SGHNT, CDR2 YYREEE (reference sequence). Trimming shortened V by 6 bases and J by 2 bases, and 15 bases separated the two germline ends. DNA for the CDR3: TGTGCCAGCACCCGGGGAGGGGGGACCTACGAGCAGTACTTC. Its translation: CASTRGGGTYEQYF.

The chain is built from TRBV3-1 (or the pseudogene TRBV3-2) and TRBJ2-1; 8 bases fit TRBD2. This CDR3 is built from 15 residues. V trimming: 6 bases; J trimming: 8 bases; junction bases outside the gene matches: 12. CDR1 is LGHDT, CDR2 YNNKEL, per germline (reference sequence). The CDR3 DNA reads TGTGCCAGCAGGGGTCCGGGACTAGGAATCGATGAGCAGTTCTTC. Amino acids: CASRGPGLGIDEQFF.

The J gene is TRBJ1-6, the V gene TRBV7-2; 8 bases agree with TRBD1. CDR1 is SGHTA and CDR2 is FQGNSA in the germline V gene. The junction had 11 bases not matched to a gene; V was cut back by 5 bases and J by 8 bases. This CDR3 has 16 amino acids. CDR3 protein: CASSPGTGLFDSPLHF. The CDR3 DNA sequence: TGTGCCAGCAGCCCCGGGACAGGCTTGTTTGATTCACCCCTCCACTTT.

The table lists this clone with a few counts. The chain joins TRBV28 to TRBJ1-5; possible D gene TRBD1, 5 bases. Germline CDR1 reads MDHEN; CDR2 reads SYDVKM. The germline V and J ends were trimmed by 5 bases and 4 bases, with 12 bases remaining between them. The CDR3 runs 14 residues. CDR3 residues: CASSAGGENQPQHF. The DNA of the CDR3 is TGTGCCAGCAGTGCTGGGGGGGAAAATCAGCCCCAGCATTTT.

The V call is TRBV28, the J call TRBJ1-2; 8 nucleotides match TRBD1. Germline CDR1 MDHEN, CDR2 SYDVKM. With 5 bases clipped from V and 8 bases from J, the junction kept 13 bases outside the gene matches. The CDR3 runs 15 residues. In DNA form, the CDR3 reads TGTGCCAGCAGTCTCCCTGGGACAGGAGTAGTGGGCTACACCTTC. Encoded protein: CASSLPGTGVVGYTF.

V gene TRBV5-5 combines with J gene TRBJ2-7; TRBD1 matches at 10 bases. Germline V CDR1 and CDR2: SGHKS, YYEKEE (reference sequence). The V and J ends lost 0 bases and 5 bases, in that order; junction bases with no gene match: 5. CDR3 length: 15 residues. CDR3 sequence (DNA): TGTGCCAGCAGCTTGGCGATGACAGGGGGCGACGAGCAGTACTTC. This gives the protein CASSLAMTGGDEQYF.

This clone came up a few times. The V call is TRBV6-2 or TRBV6-3, the J call TRBJ2-7, with 8 bases identical to TRBD2. CDR1 MNHEY and CDR2 SVGEGT come from the germline V gene. Trimming cost V 5 bases and J 6 bases; bases outside gene matches: 6. The CDR3 is 13 residues long. Here the CDR3 DNA reads TGTGCCAGCAGTCAGACTAGCGTTGCCGAGCAGTACTTC. Its translation is CASSQTSVAEQYF.

The chain has TRBV2 and TRBJ2-3; D perhaps matches TRBD2 (5 bases). CDR1 and CDR2 from the germline V gene are SNHLY and FYNNEI. V was trimmed by 5 bases and J by 5 bases, leaving 8 bases between them. This CDR3 comprises 12 residues. For the CDR3, the DNA is TGTGCCAGCAGTCCCGGGGAAGATACGCAGTATTTT. It yields the protein CASSPGEDTQYF.

The chain has TRBV4-3 and TRBJ2-1, with D unclear. The CDR3 contains 16 residues. Germline CDR1 reads LGHNA; CDR2 reads YSLEER. Trimming stripped 0 bases from V and 0 bases from J, with 9 bases between. CDR3 nucleotides: TGCGCCAGCAGCCAAGAGAGGTTATCCTCCTACAATGAGCAGTTCTTC. This translates into CASSQERLSSYNEQFF.